This TCR beta chain was identified during a study of Ad26.COV2.S vaccination and SARS-CoV-2 variants (dated by TCRdb to the early 2020s). At the level of the whole study: Donors in the vaccine arm were drawn from COV1001, a phase I-IIa trial of Ad26.COV2.S in healthy adults that was multicentre, randomized, double-blind and placebo-controlled. Dosing of Ad26.COV2.S was intramuscular, at either 5x10^10 or 1x10^11 viral particles, delivered as one shot or as two shots spaced 56 days apart. Blinding of investigators to trial group allocation was maintained during experiments and outcome assessment. Trial participants were randomized into five groups of five: low-dose or high-dose Ad26.COV2.S given once or twice, or placebo on both occasions. The specificity and breadth of SARS-CoV-2-reactive T cell receptors after Ad26.COV2.S vaccination were assessed by TCRbeta repertoire sequencing. A total of 32 samples were included in the TCR-sequenced set, comprising 19 Ad26.COV2.S vaccine recipients, 5 placebo recipients and 8 SARS-CoV-2 convalescent individuals.

The V and J ends are trimmed by 2 bases and 8 bases, leaving 7 bases between them. The germline V gene sets CDR1 to MNHNS and CDR2 to SASEGT. The CDR3 holds 12 amino acids from the cysteine to the phenylalanine. The read is trimmed to its CDR3 DNA, 36 bases read in frame from base 1. TCRbeta CDR3 regions were sequenced with the immunoSEQ Assay. After extraction, genomic DNA underwent amplification by bias-controlled multiplex PCR, followed by high-throughput sequencing. Turning to the authors' computational methods: Collapsing and filtering of sequences were performed to quantify the absolute abundance of each unique TCRbeta CDR3 region. T cell fraction was estimated by normalizing TCRbeta template counts to usable DNA, which was measured by amplifying reference genes present in all nucleated cells. Repertoire TCRs were annotated as SARS-CoV-2-specific by exact matching of V gene, CDR3 amino acid sequence and J gene to a known reactive TCR set. The reference SARS-CoV-2 TCR set was derived from MIRA and filtered for enrichment in COVID-19-positive ImmuneCODE repertoires, a step that removed public or cross-reactive TCRs. Drawing on the MIRA antigens, annotated TCRs were analysed further at the level of specific ORF or position within ORF. Breadth was defined as the number of annotated unique rearrangements divided by the total number of unique productive rearrangements, and depth was defined as the summed frequency of the annotated unique rearrangements. Group comparisons of TCR breadth used two-sided Wilcoxon rank-sum tests. Sourced from immuneACCESS, this table was stored by TCRdb with only in-frame sequences that have V and J called. A share of the clones is absent; for the studies checked, an unresolved V gene accounts for under half, and the remainder has no known explanation. That table gives V, J and clone size, and the DNA gave D and trimming. The sample records approximately 300,000 clones, about 85% of which are singletons. The biggest ten clones account for under 2.5% of the sample.

What the treatment or condition label conveys for this sample: 15 to 20 received Ad26.COV2.S at low or high dose, single or two shots; about 5 received placebo; per-sample allocation not given. Repertoires of vaccine and placebo recipients were sequenced from samples taken on day 63 after the first injection. In Cohort 1b, roughly 25 adults aged 18-55 years were enrolled at a single site in Boston, USA, between 29 July and 7 August 2020. Ad26.COV2.S consisted of a replication-incompetent adenovirus type 26 vector by which a prefusion-stabilized SARS-CoV-2 spike protein from the original Wuhan strain was expressed. In regard to this clone: The antigen it recognizes is unknown. No quality values exist for individual bases; no much larger clone is one base distant.

Beyond this particular receptor, the publication reports: The study was not powered to compare responses between vaccine doses or regimens. Non-spike TCR breadth was comparable between vaccine and placebo recipients, consistent with the vaccine containing only spike. Compared with placebo recipients, Ad26.COV2.S recipients showed higher spike-specific TCR breadth (P = 0.0014). It was noted by the authors that total T cell responses may have been underestimated by the TCR breadth and depth analyses. Substantial breadth of spike-specific CD8+ and CD4+ T cell responses was reported after vaccination.

The receptor comes from a person aged 18 to 65 who received the Ad26.COV2.S COVID-19 vaccine or a placebo. Sequencing used peripheral blood, obtained in a trial of Ad26.COV2.S vaccine versus placebo. Here the chain combines TRBV6-1 and TRBJ2-4; tentative D gene TRBD1, with 6 bases matching. In nucleotides, the sequence is TGTGCCAGCAGTGAAAACAGGGACATTCAGTACTTC. It encodes CASSENRDIQYF.